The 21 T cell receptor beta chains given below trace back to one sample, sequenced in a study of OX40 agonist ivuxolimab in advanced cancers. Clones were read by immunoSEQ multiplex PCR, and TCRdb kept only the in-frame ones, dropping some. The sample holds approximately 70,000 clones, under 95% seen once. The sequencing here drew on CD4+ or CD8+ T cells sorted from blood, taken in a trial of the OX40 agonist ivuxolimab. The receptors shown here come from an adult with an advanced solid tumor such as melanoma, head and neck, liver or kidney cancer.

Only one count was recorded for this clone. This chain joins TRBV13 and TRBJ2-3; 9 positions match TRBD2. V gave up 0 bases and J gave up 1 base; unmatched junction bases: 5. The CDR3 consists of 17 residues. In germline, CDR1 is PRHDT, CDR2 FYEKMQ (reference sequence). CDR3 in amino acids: CASSLGLAGPGTDTQYF. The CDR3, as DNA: TGTGCCAGCAGCTTAGGCCTAGCGGGGCCTGGCACAGATACGCAGTATTTT.

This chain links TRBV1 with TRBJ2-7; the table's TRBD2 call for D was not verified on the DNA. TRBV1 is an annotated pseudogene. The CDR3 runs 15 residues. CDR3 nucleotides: TGCACCAGCAGCCGGCGATCCGGAGGGTTCTACGAGCAGTACTTC. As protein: CTSSRRSGGFYEQYF.

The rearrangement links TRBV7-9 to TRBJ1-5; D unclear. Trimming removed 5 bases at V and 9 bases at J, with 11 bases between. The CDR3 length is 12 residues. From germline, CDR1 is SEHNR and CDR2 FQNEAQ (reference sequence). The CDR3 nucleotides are TGTGCCAGCAGCCTCTCCATGGGGCCCCAGCATTTT. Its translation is CASSLSMGPQHF.

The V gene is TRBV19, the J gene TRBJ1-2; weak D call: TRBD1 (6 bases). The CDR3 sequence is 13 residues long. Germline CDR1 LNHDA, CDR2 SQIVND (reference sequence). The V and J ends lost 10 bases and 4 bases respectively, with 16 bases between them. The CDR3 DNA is TGTGCCACCACCCCCGGGGGGCCCTATGGCTACACCTTC. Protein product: CATTPGGPYGYTF. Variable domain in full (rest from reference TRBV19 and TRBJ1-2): DGGITQSPKYLFRKEGQNVTLSCEQNLNHDAMYWYRQDPGQGLRLIYYSQIVNDFQKGDIAEGYSVSREKKESFPLTVTSAQKNPTAFYLCATTPGGPYGYTFGSGTRLTVV.

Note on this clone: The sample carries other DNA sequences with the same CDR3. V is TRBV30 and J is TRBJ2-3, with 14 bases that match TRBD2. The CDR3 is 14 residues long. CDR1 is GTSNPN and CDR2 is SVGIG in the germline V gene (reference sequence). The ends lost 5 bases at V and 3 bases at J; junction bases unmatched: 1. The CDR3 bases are TGTGCCTGGGGACTAGCGGGGGGAACAGATACGCAGTATTTT. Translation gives CAWGLAGGTDTQYF.

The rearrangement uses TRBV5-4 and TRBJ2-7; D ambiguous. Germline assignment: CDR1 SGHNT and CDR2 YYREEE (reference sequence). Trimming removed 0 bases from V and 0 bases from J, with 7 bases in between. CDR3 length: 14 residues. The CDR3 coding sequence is TGTGCCAGCAGCTTGGAAAAGAACTCCTACGAGCAGTACTTC. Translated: CASSLEKNSYEQYF.

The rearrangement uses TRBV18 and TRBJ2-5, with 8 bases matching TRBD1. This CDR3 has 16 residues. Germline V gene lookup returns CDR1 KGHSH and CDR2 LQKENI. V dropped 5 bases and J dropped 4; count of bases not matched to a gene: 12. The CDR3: CASSSLGQGRGETQYF. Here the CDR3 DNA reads TGTGCCAGCTCATCTCTCGGACAGGGCAGGGGAGAGACCCAGTACTTC. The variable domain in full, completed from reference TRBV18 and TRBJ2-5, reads NAGVMQNPRHLVRRRGQEARLRCSPMKGHSHVYWYRQLPEEGLKFMVYLQKENIIDESGMPKERFSAEFPKEGPSILRIQQVVRGDSAAYFCASSSLGQGRGETQYFGPGTRLLVL.

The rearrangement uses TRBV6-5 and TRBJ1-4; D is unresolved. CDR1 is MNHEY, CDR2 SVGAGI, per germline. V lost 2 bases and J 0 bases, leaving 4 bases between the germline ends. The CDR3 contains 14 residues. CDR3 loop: CASSYQSTNEKLFF. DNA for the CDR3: TGTGCCAGCAGTTACCAGTCAACTAATGAAAAACTGTTTTTT.

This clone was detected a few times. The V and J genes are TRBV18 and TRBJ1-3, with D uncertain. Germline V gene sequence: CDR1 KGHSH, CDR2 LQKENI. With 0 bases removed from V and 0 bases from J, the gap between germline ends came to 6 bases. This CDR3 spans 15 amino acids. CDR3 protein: CASSPPVYSGNTIYF. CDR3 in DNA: TGTGCCAGCTCACCACCGGTGTACTCTGGAAACACCATATATTTT.

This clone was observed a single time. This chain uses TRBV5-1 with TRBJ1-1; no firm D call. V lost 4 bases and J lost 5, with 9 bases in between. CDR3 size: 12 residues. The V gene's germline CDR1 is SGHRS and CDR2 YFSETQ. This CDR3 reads CASSTGVTEAFF. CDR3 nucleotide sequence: TGCGCCAGCAGCACCGGGGTAACTGAAGCTTTCTTT.

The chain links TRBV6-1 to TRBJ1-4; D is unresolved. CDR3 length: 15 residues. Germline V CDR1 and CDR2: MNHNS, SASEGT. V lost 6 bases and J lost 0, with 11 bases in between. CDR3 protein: CASSRLVATNEKLFF. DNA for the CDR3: TGTGCCAGCAGCCGACTGGTGGCAACTAATGAAAAACTGTTTTTT.

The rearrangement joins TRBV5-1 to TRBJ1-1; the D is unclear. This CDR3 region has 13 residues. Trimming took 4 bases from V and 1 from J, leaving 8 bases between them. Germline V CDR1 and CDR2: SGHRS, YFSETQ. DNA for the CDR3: TGCGCCAGCAGCCCTCTCCGGAACACTGAAGCTTTCTTT. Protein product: CASSPLRNTEAFF.

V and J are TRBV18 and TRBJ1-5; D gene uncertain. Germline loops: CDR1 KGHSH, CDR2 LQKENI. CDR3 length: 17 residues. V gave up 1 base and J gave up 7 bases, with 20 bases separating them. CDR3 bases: TGTGCCAGCTCACCACGAGCCCCCAGTTTTTCGACCCAGCCCCAGCATTTT. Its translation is CASSPRAPSFSTQPQHF.

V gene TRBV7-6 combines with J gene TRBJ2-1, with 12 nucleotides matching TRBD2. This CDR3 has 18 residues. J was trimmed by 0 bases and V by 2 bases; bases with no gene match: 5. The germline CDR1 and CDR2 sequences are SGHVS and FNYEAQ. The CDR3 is CASSLSSTSGSSYNEQFF. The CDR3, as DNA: TGTGCCAGCAGCTTATCTTCGACTAGCGGGAGCTCCTACAATGAGCAGTTCTTC.

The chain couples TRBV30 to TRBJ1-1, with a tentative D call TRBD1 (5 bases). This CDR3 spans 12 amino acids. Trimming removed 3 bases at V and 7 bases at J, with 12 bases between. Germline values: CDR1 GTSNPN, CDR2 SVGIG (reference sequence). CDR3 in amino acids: CAWSRSGREAFF. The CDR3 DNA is TGTGCCTGGAGCCGATCGGGGCGTGAAGCTTTCTTT. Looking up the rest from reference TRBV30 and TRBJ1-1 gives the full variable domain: SQTIHQWPATLVQPVGSPLSLECTVEGTSNPNLYWYRQAAGRGLQLLFYSVGIGQISSEVPQNLSASRPQDRQFILSSKKLLLSDSGFYLCAWSRSGREAFFGQGTRLTVV.

CDR3 in amino acids: CASSQVVGGNTIYF. The CDR3 DNA reads TGCGCCAGCAGCCAAGTGGTGGGAGGAAACACCATATATTTT. The chain joins TRBV4-1 to TRBJ1-3, with D unclear. Germline CDR1 reads MGHRA; CDR2 reads YSYEKL. The CDR3 contains 14 residues. Trimming left V 1 base short and J 4 bases short, with 8 bases between.

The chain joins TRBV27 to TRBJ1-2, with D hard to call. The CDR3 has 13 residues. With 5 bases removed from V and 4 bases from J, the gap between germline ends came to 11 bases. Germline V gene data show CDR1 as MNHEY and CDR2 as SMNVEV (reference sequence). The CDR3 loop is CASSPSNSYGYTF. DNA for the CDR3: TGTGCCAGCAGTCCCTCCAATTCCTATGGCTACACCTTC.

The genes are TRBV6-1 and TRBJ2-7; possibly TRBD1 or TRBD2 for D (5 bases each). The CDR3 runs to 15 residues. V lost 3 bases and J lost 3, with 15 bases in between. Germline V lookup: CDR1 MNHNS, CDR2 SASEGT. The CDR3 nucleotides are TGTGCCAGCAGTGAGTTGTGGGGACGGCGCTACGAGCAGTACTTC. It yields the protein CASSELWGRRYEQYF.

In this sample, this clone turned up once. The CDR3 bases are TGTGCCAGCAGTACTTCCCTAAAGGGGGCCAACGTCCTGACTTTC. Translation gives CASSTSLKGANVLTF. This chain links TRBV6-5 with TRBJ2-6, with D hard to call. The V and J ends lost 5 bases and 4 bases respectively, with 12 bases between them. The CDR3 extends over 15 amino acids. Germline V gene lookup returns CDR1 MNHEY and CDR2 SVGAGI.

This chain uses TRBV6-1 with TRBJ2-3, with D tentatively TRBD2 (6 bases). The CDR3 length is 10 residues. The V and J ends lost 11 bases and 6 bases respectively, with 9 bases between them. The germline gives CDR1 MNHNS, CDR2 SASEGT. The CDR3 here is CAARGDTQYF. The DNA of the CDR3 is TGTGCCGCCCGGGGGGATACGCAGTATTTT.

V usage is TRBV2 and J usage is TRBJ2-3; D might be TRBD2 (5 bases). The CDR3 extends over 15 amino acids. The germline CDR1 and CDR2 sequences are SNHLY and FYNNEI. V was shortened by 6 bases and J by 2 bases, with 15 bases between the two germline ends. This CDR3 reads CASRVSGPSTDTQYF. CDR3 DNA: TGTGCCAGCAGAGTAAGCGGTCCCTCCACAGATACGCAGTATTTT.